This T cell receptor beta chain was identified during a study of blood T cell repertoires in COVID-19. As for the study in general: The origin of the acute and convalescent COVID-19 samples was the United States, Italy and Spain. The analysed material was cDNA or gDNA that came from T cells, B-cell-depleted T cells, or PBMCs.

TCRdb's table, derived via immunoSEQ multiplex PCR, lists solely in-frame clones and lacks some. The profile covers approximately 330,000 clones, with 86% appearing a single time and 4% to 5.5% taken by the ten largest. Germline loops: CDR1 MGHRA, CDR2 YSYEKL. The CDR3 extends over 15 amino acids. The junction had 2 bases not matched to a gene; V was cut back by 3 bases and J by 0 bases. The participants were between roughly 18 and 89 years old and came from about two dozen US areas. Assignments of participants to cohorts depended upon their own reported clinical history. The sample taken for sequencing was PBMCs or T cells enriched from blood (not recorded which). This sequence originates from a woman in her thirties or forties with acute COVID-19. This rearrangement joins TRBV4-1 to TRBJ2-7, with 10 nucleotides matching TRBD1. The CDR3 DNA is TGCGCCAGCAGCCAGGGACAGGGGAGCTCCTACGAGCAGTACTTC. This codes for CASSQGQGSSYEQYF.